The 31 T cell receptor beta chains listed next were all sequenced from one sample in a study of T cell repertoires in cytomegalovirus infection. A single record per CDR3 protein comes from TCRdb applying MiXCR to the reads. Among a few hundred thousand distinct CDR3 sequences listed, around a tenth were seen once. The sample taken for sequencing was PBMCs. The receptor source for this set is a human donor in good health (CMV status not recorded). Some clones in this sample may be carry-over from other donors' samples.

This clonotype was seen more than once but under ten times. The gene calls are TRBV20-1 and TRBJ2-1; D is unclear. The CDR3 runs 15 residues. V was shortened by 5 bases and J by 1 base, with 15 bases between the two germline ends. The V gene's germline CDR1 is DFQATT and CDR2 SNEGSKA (reference sequence). Written as DNA, the CDR3 is TGCAGTGCTTTAGACGTAGCCCTATCCTACAATGAGCAGTTCTTC. Its translation: CSALDVALSYNEQFF.

The CDR3 coding sequence is TGCAGCGCCGACCTAGCGGGGGGCACAGATACGCAGTATTTT. Residues: CSADLAGGTDTQYF. The chain recombines TRBV29-1 with TRBJ2-3; 10 bases line up with TRBD2. With 7 bases clipped from V and 1 base from J, the junction kept 5 bases outside the gene matches. Per germline, CDR1 SQVTM and CDR2 ANQGSEA. This CDR3 contains 14 residues.

This clonotype was seen only a few times. V and J are TRBV7-6 and TRBJ2-7; either TRBD1 or TRBD2 may fit D (5 bases each). The CDR3 runs to 15 residues. Germline V gene lookup returns CDR1 SGHVS and CDR2 FNYEAQ. The V gene lost 5 bases and the J gene lost 4 bases, with 18 bases spanning the gap. CDR3 in DNA: TGTGCCAGCAGCGGATATAACTGGGGGTCGTACGAGCAGTACTTC. It specifies CASSGYNWGSYEQYF.

The V gene is TRBV25-1, the J gene TRBJ2-5; the D is unclear. CDR3 size: 14 residues. Trimming removed 2 bases at V and 5 bases at J, with 12 bases between. Germline loops: CDR1 MGHDK, CDR2 SYGVNS. DNA for the CDR3: TGTGCCAGCAGTGAAATTGTGATGGCGGAGACCCAGTACTTC. It encodes CASSEIVMAETQYF.

This clonotype has at least ten counts. The V call is TRBV7-2, the J call TRBJ1-6; 9 bases map to TRBD1. The germline V gene has CDR1 SGHTA and CDR2 FQGNSA. There are 15 residues in the CDR3. V lost 5 bases, J lost 5 bases, and 4 bases stayed unmatched. The CDR3 bases are TGTGCCAGCAGCGTCCGGGACAGGGATAATTCACCCCTCCACTTT. Translating it yields CASSVRDRDNSPLHF. Variable domain in full (rest from reference TRBV7-2 and TRBJ1-6): GAGVSQSPSNKVTEKGKDVELRCDPISGHTALYWYRQSLGQGLEFLIYFQGNSAPDKSGLPSDRFSAERTGGSVSTLTIQRTQQEDSAVYLCASSVRDRDNSPLHFGNGTRLTVT.

This chain uses TRBV6-1 with TRBJ2-3; weak D call: TRBD2 (6 bases). V was pared by 5 bases and J by 2 bases, with 23 bases between. Germline values: CDR1 MNHNS, CDR2 SASEGT. CDR3 length: 18 amino acids. The CDR3 DNA reads as TGTGCCAGCAGTTCGCGGTGGCCCTCTCGGGGGTTCACAGATACGCAGTATTTT. This translates into CASSSRWPSRGFTDTQYF.

Many counts were recorded for this clonotype. This chain connects TRBV7-2 to TRBJ1-1; 11 nucleotides match TRBD1. After removal of 1 base from V and 3 bases from J, the junction contained 7 bases not matched to a gene. This CDR3 is 17 amino acids long. CDR1 and CDR2 from the germline V gene are SGHTA and FQGNSA. As DNA, the CDR3 is TGTGCCAGCAGCTTAGGGACAGGGGGCGGGGGGTACACTGAAGCTTTCTTT. This codes for CASSLGTGGGGYTEAFF.

This chain links TRBV6-2 or TRBV6-3 with TRBJ2-7; 8 positions match TRBD1. J was trimmed by 0 bases and V by 6 bases; bases with no gene match: 7. CDR1 is MNHEY and CDR2 is SVGEGT in the germline V gene. The CDR3 is made up of 15 amino acids. CDR3 region: CASSRQGTTSYEQYF. In nucleotides, the CDR3 is TGTGCCAGCAGCCGACAGGGGACGACCTCCTACGAGCAGTACTTC.

In this sample, this clonotype turned up many times. The chain couples TRBV12-3 or TRBV12-4 to TRBJ2-3, with a weak D call TRBD1 (5 bases). This CDR3 contains 13 residues. Trimming pared 5 bases from V and 9 bases from J, leaving 15 bases between. In DNA, the CDR3 is TGTGCCAGCAGTATATCCCCCAGGGTAACGCAGTATTTT. Its protein product is CASSISPRVTQYF.

The V and J genes are TRBV19 and TRBJ1-1; D remains unclear. V was cut by 1 base and J by 7 bases, with 10 bases left in between. The CDR3 spans 13 residues. Per germline, CDR1 LNHDA and CDR2 SQIVND (reference sequence). CDR3 sequence (DNA): TGTGCCAGTAGTATAGCCGTTAAGTTTGAAGCTTTCTTT. Protein: CASSIAVKFEAFF.

This clonotype was observed a few times. The chain has TRBV20-1 and TRBJ1-1; 11 bases line up with TRBD1. Looked up from germline, CDR1 is DFQATT and CDR2 is SNEGSKA (reference sequence). The CDR3 contains 15 residues. V lost 0 bases, J lost 7 bases, and 7 bases stayed unmatched. CDR3 sequence reads: CSARDWDRGSNEAFF. CDR3 sequence (DNA): TGCAGTGCTAGAGATTGGGACAGGGGGTCTAATGAAGCTTTCTTT.

The sample holds many counts of this clonotype. The CDR3 loop is CASTTTVNTGELFF. The CDR3 DNA is TGTGCCAGCACTACGACAGTAAACACCGGGGAGCTGTTTTTT. The J gene is TRBJ2-2, the V gene TRBV5-6, with D possibly TRBD1 on 5 matching bases. Trimming removed 6 bases from V and 2 bases from J, with 11 bases in between. The CDR3 contains 14 residues. Per the germline V gene, CDR1 is SGHDT and CDR2 is YYEEEE.

The sample holds a few counts of this clonotype. The V and J genes are TRBV29-1 and TRBJ2-5; TRBD1 agrees at 7 bases. The CDR3 contains 11 residues. CDR1 is SQVTM, CDR2 ANQGSEA, per germline. V gave up 6 bases and J gave up 7 bases; unmatched junction bases: 5. The CDR3 sequence is CSVRDSGTQYF. The CDR3 bases are TGCAGCGTCCGGGACAGTGGGACCCAGTACTTC.

The table lists this clonotype with a few counts. V is TRBV27 and J is TRBJ2-7, with a weak D call TRBD2 (5 bases). The germline V and J ends were trimmed by 4 bases and 2 bases, with 9 bases remaining between them. This CDR3 is 13 amino acids long. The germline CDR1 and CDR2 sequences are MNHEY and SMNVEV (reference sequence). CDR3: CASSWTGAYEQYF. The CDR3 DNA reads TGTGCCAGCAGTTGGACTGGGGCCTACGAGCAGTACTTC.

This clonotype was detected ten times or more. The rearrangement links TRBV7-2 to TRBJ2-3, with 10 positions matching TRBD2. Germline V lookup: CDR1 SGHTA, CDR2 FQGNSA. The CDR3 runs 17 residues. Trimming cost V 3 bases and J 3 bases; bases outside gene matches: 9. In DNA, the CDR3 is TGTGCCAGCAGCTTCCAAACTAGCGGGATAGGAACAGATACGCAGTATTTT. This encodes CASSFQTSGIGTDTQYF.

This clonotype was recorded at least ten times. This chain links TRBV7-2 with TRBJ1-4; D remains unclear. Trimming stripped 2 bases from V and 8 bases from J, with 6 bases between. From germline, CDR1 is SGHTA and CDR2 FQGNSA. The CDR3 is made up of 12 amino acids. The CDR3 loop is CASSLPAEKLFF. The CDR3 nucleotides read TGTGCCAGCAGCTTACCCGCGGAAAAACTGTTTTTT.

This chain links TRBV19 with TRBJ1-5; 8 positions agree with TRBD1. CDR3 size: 12 residues. With 10 bases clipped from V and 8 bases from J, the junction kept 7 bases outside the gene matches. Germline V gene lookup returns CDR1 LNHDA and CDR2 SQIVND (reference sequence). The CDR3 reads CATGTGLEPQHF. The CDR3 DNA is TGTGCCACCGGGACAGGTCTTGAGCCCCAGCATTTT. Full variable domain (rest looked up from reference TRBV19 and TRBJ1-5): DGGITQSPKYLFRKEGQNVTLSCEQNLNHDAMYWYRQDPGQGLRLIYYSQIVNDFQKGDIAEGYSVSREKKESFPLTVTSAQKNPTAFYLCATGTGLEPQHFGDGTRLSIL.

The chain uses TRBV6-2 or TRBV6-3 and TRBJ2-7; 9 bases fit TRBD2. The CDR3 covers 14 residues. Trimming cost V 6 bases and J 6 bases; bases outside gene matches: 9. Germline V lookup: CDR1 MNHEY, CDR2 SVGEGT. CDR3: CASRPSGMGGEQYF. For the CDR3, the DNA is TGTGCCAGCAGGCCTAGCGGGATGGGCGGCGAGCAGTACTTC.

In its sample, this clonotype was seen many times. The V and J genes are TRBV7-2 and TRBJ2-1; 10 nucleotides match TRBD1. V lost 6 bases, J lost 5 bases, and 7 bases stayed unmatched. Germline-derived CDR1 and CDR2 are SGHTA and FQGNSA. This CDR3 contains 15 residues. The CDR3 coding sequence is TGTGCCAGCAGGGGGGACAGGGGTTTCGACAATGAGCAGTTCTTC. It translates to CASRGDRGFDNEQFF.

The chain carries TRBV12-3 or TRBV12-4 and TRBJ1-5; D not resolved. Trimming cost V 8 bases and J 3 bases, with 11 bases left between them. This CDR3 is 13 amino acids long. CDR3: CASAGGYNQPQHF. The CDR3, as DNA: TGTGCCAGCGCAGGAGGGTACAATCAGCCCCAGCATTTT.

This clonotype was observed many times. V is TRBV7-9 and J is TRBJ2-1; 9 nucleotides line up with TRBD2. The V segment lost 1 base and the J segment 1 base; nucleotides outside the gene matches: 2. The CDR3 totals 16 residues. Germline loops: CDR1 SEHNR, CDR2 FQNEAQ (reference sequence). CDR3 DNA: TGTGCCAGCAGCTTAGGAGCGGGAGGTTCCTACAATGAGCAGTTCTTC. Encoded protein: CASSLGAGGSYNEQFF.

The CDR3 sequence is CASSYSRHNSYEQYF. CDR3 bases: TGTGCCAGCAGTTACTCGAGACACAACTCCTACGAGCAGTACTTC. The chain recombines TRBV6-6 with TRBJ2-7; no clear D gene. The CDR3 has 15 residues. V shed 0 bases and J shed 0 bases, with 9 bases lying between them. Germline CDR1 is MNHNY and CDR2 is SVGAGI (reference sequence).

This clonotype was detected only a few times. The rearrangement joins TRBV15 to TRBJ1-1; no firm D call. V shed 1 base and J shed 1 base, with 7 bases lying between them. The length of the CDR3 is 14 residues. Germline CDR1 LNHNV, CDR2 YYDKDF (reference sequence). The CDR3 reads CATSRVAGNTEAFF. In DNA, the CDR3 is TGTGCCACCAGCAGAGTTGCGGGGAACACTGAAGCTTTCTTT.

This clonotype was counted a few times. The V gene is TRBV7-2, the J gene TRBJ2-1, with 7 bases aligning to TRBD2. V lost 4 bases and J lost 0; bases outside the gene matches: 9. The CDR3 spans 17 residues. Germline V lookup: CDR1 SGHTA, CDR2 FQGNSA. In DNA form, the CDR3 reads TGTGCCAGCAGCTCTTACGCTCGGGGGGTCTCCTACAATGAGCAGTTCTTC. It is translated as CASSSYARGVSYNEQFF.

This clonotype was detected a few times. The V call is TRBV12-3 or TRBV12-4, the J call TRBJ2-2; D is tentatively TRBD1 or TRBD2 (6 bases each). Trimming took 1 base from V and 4 from J, leaving 13 bases between them. The CDR3 is 16 amino acids. The CDR3 DNA sequence: TGTGCCAGCAGTTTAGTTCGGGGGCTGGGCACCGGGGAGCTGTTTTTT. Its translation: CASSLVRGLGTGELFF.

As to this clonotype: This CDR3 fails to terminate in the conserved phenylalanine or tryptophan, so it likely reflects a read error. This chain links TRBV5-5 with TRBJ2-1; TRBD2 matches 11 bases. The germline gives CDR1 SGHKS, CDR2 YYEKEE (reference sequence). Unmatched junction bases numbered 10, after V lost 1 base and J lost 10 bases. There are 16 residues in the CDR3. The CDR3, as DNA: TGTGCCAGCAGCTTGCGTCCGCTAGCGGGAGGTGAGGAGCAGTTCCTC. It yields the protein CASSLRPLAGGEEQFL.

A few counts support this clonotype. Here the CDR3 DNA reads TGTGCCCTTGGACTAGCGGTCACAGATACGCAGTATTTT. Protein sequence: CALGLAVTDTQYF. The gene calls are TRBV2 and TRBJ2-3, with TRBD2 matching 10 bases. CDR3 length: 13 amino acids. Germline V gene lookup returns CDR1 SNHLY and CDR2 FYNNEI. J was trimmed by 2 bases and V by 11 bases; bases with no gene match: 4.

This clonotype was detected only a few times. The chain employs TRBV28 and TRBJ1-5; D may be TRBD1 (6 bases). The V gene lost 4 bases and the J gene lost 6 bases, with 16 bases spanning the gap. The CDR3 length is 15 residues. CDR1 is MDHEN and CDR2 is SYDVKM in the germline V gene. CDR3 protein: CASSSSAGASQPQHF. CDR3 DNA sequence: TGTGCCAGCAGTTCCTCGGCGGGGGCAAGTCAGCCCCAGCATTTT.

J is TRBJ2-1 and V is TRBV18, with TRBD2 as a possible D gene (7 bases). The CDR3 length is 16 residues. V lost 0 bases, J lost 6 bases, and 15 bases lay in between. Germline CDR1 reads KGHSH; CDR2 reads LQKENI. This CDR3 reads CASSPPLRGAANEQFF. The CDR3 bases are TGTGCCAGCTCACCACCCTTACGGGGGGCGGCCAATGAGCAGTTCTTC.

The gene calls are TRBV6-5 and TRBJ1-4, with D perhaps matching TRBD1 (5 bases). Trimming left V 5 bases short and J 10 bases short, with 17 bases between. Germline CDR1 reads MNHEY; CDR2 reads SVGAGI. The CDR3 loop spans 14 amino acids. The CDR3 spells CASSPASGRRKLFF. The DNA for the CDR3 is TGTGCCAGCAGTCCGGCTTCAGGGAGGAGAAAACTGTTTTTT.

This clonotype was picked up many times. The V call is TRBV30, the J call TRBJ1-5, with D possibly TRBD1 on 5 matching bases. The CDR3 extends over 15 amino acids. The V end was cut by 1 base, the J end by 4 bases, with 14 bases between. Germline CDR1 and CDR2: GTSNPN and SVGIG (reference sequence). The CDR3 region is CAWSAGLAPNQPQHF. In DNA form, the CDR3 reads TGTGCCTGGAGTGCGGGACTAGCCCCGAATCAGCCCCAGCATTTT.